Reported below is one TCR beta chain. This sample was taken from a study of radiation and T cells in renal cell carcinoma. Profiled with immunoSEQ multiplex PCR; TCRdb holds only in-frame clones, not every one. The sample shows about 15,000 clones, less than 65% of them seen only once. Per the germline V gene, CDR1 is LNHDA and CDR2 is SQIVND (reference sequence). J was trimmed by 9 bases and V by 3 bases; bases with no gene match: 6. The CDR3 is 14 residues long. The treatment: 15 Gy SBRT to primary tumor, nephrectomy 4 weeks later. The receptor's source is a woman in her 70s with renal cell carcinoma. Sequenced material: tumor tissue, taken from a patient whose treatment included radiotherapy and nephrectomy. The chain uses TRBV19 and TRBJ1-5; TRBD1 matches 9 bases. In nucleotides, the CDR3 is TGTGCCAGTAGTATCGAGGACAGGGGTATGCCCCAGCATTTT. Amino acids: CASSIEDRGMPQHF.